The clone carrying this T cell receptor beta chain was detected many times. The antigen remains undetermined. These data are taken from a study of regulatory T cells in long-lasting Graves disease. Overall study findings and caveats: Lower TCR diversity characterized persistent Graves' patients relative to newly diagnosed patients.

Construction of the TCR beta libraries employed iRepertoire HTBI primers in conjunction with Arm-PCR of CDR3 regions. Using its own MiXCR run on the multiplex PCR reads, TCRdb lists one record per CDR3 protein. Among roughly 520,000 distinct CDR3 sequences, around 12% were seen once, and the ten largest hold roughly 8.9%. Stated time point: newly diagnosed GD, antithyroid drugs for less than 3 months. Extracted PBMC RNA gave rise to the TCR library. Around 9 milliliters of peripheral blood were drawn into EDTA tubes. The data also belong to a second study, concerning T cells in Graves' hyperthyroidism and ophthalmopathy. That source reports: The HTBI primer set was used in a first-round RT-PCR of the TCR CDR3.

The sample consisted of peripheral blood mononuclear cells (PBMCs), taken at new diagnosis, from a patient treated with antithyroid drugs. This sequence was found in a woman aged 25-40 years with Graves disease.

CDR3 DNA: TGTGCCAGCAGTTATGGGCTGCCTAGCACAGATACGCAGTATTTT. Amino acids: CASSYGLPSTDTQYF. The V and J genes are TRBV12-3 or TRBV12-4 and TRBJ2-3; no definite D call. The CDR3 is 15 residues long. V shed 4 bases and J shed 0 bases, with 11 bases lying between them.